The 13 T cell receptor beta chains below were found in one sample sequenced in a study of blood T cell repertoires in COVID-19. Clones were sequenced by immunoSEQ multiplex PCR, and TCRdb holds only the in-frame ones, with some missing. The sample has about 90,000 clones; 75% to 90% are singletons. The sample taken for sequencing was peripheral blood. All receptors derive from a human donor in a cohort sampled during active COVID-19.

A few counts support this clone. The chain links TRBV6-2 or TRBV6-3 to TRBJ2-1; TRBD1 agrees at 8 bases. The germline gives CDR1 MNHEY, CDR2 SVGEGT. Trimming cost V 5 bases and J 7 bases; bases outside gene matches: 19. The CDR3 totals 18 residues. In DNA, the CDR3 is TGTGCCAGCAGTCCACACACGGGTTCTGGCAGGGGGCGAAATGAGCAGTTCTTC. Its translation: CASSPHTGSGRGRNEQFF.

The V gene is TRBV7-2, the J gene TRBJ1-5; D uncertain. V lost 1 base to trimming and J lost 9 bases, with 7 bases between them. Germline values: CDR1 SGHTA, CDR2 FQGNSA. The CDR3 contains 12 residues. In DNA form, the CDR3 reads TGTGCCAGCAGCTTAGAAGAGGGGCCCCAGCATTTT. The encoded protein is CASSLEEGPQHF. Complete variable domain (other parts from reference TRBV7-2 and TRBJ1-5): GAGVSQSPSNKVTEKGKDVELRCDPISGHTALYWYRQSLGQGLEFLIYFQGNSAPDKSGLPSDRFSAERTGGSVSTLTIQRTQQEDSAVYLCASSLEEGPQHFGDGTRLSIL.

The chain employs TRBV9 and TRBJ2-7, with D unresolved. The V end was cut by 0 bases, the J end by 2 bases, with 18 bases between. The CDR3 totals 17 residues. CDR1 is SGDLS and CDR2 is YYNGEE in the germline V gene. The CDR3 DNA sequence: TGTGCCAGCAGCGTAGATGCGGTGCCTCCCGGCACCTACGAGCAGTACTTC. Residues: CASSVDAVPPGTYEQYF.

The V gene is TRBV7-9, the J gene TRBJ2-1; a weak D match, TRBD2 (7 bases). The CDR3 is 15 amino acids. CDR1 SEHNR and CDR2 FQNEAQ come from the germline V gene (reference sequence). Trimming shortened V by 7 bases and J by 7 bases, and 20 bases separated the two germline ends. The CDR3 DNA is TGTGCCAGCACCCCAAGGGGGGGGCGTTTAAATGAGCAGTTCTTC. It translates to CASTPRGGRLNEQFF.

The genes are TRBV18 and TRBJ1-1, with no clear D. The CDR3 has 13 amino acids. The germline CDR1 and CDR2 sequences are KGHSH and LQKENI. V was trimmed by 1 base and J by 1 base, leaving 4 bases between them. CDR3 sequence reads: CASSPRRNTEAFF. For the CDR3, the DNA is TGTGCCAGCTCACCACGGAGGAACACTGAAGCTTTCTTT. Supplemented by reference TRBV18 and TRBJ1-1, the full variable domain reads NAGVMQNPRHLVRRRGQEARLRCSPMKGHSHVYWYRQLPEEGLKFMVYLQKENIIDESGMPKERFSAEFPKEGPSILRIQQVVRGDSAAYFCASSPRRNTEAFFGQGTRLTVV.

V gene TRBV6-5 combines with J gene TRBJ1-5, with D possibly TRBD1 on 5 matching bases. This CDR3 has 14 residues. Germline lookup yields CDR1 MNHEY and CDR2 SVGAGI. V dropped 8 bases and J dropped 0 bases, with 11 bases sitting between them. CDR3 nucleotide sequence: TGTGCCAGCCTGGACACCAATAGCAATCAGCCCCAGCATTTT. Protein product: CASLDTNSNQPQHF.

The V and J genes are TRBV7-2 and TRBJ1-2; weak D call: TRBD1 (5 bases). Deletions cut 3 bases from V and 4 bases from J, with 15 bases between. CDR1 and CDR2 (germline): SGHTA, FQGNSA. The CDR3 is 15 amino acids. CDR3 in amino acids: CASSLLPGAGYGYTF. CDR3 DNA sequence: TGTGCCAGCAGCTTGTTACCTGGGGCAGGCTATGGCTACACCTTC.

This CDR3 is CASSNLRGQGYGYTF. CDR3 DNA: TGCGCCAGCAGTAATCTCAGGGGGCAGGGCTATGGCTACACCTTC. The chain has TRBV5-1 and TRBJ1-2; 8 bases fit TRBD1. The V segment lost 5 bases and the J segment 4 bases; nucleotides outside the gene matches: 10. CDR1 and CDR2 from the germline V gene are SGHRS and YFSETQ. The CDR3 sequence is 15 residues long.

The chain has TRBV21-1 and TRBJ2-3; TRBD1, as called in the table, went unchecked against the DNA. TRBV21-1 corresponds to a pseudogene. This CDR3 has 16 residues. CDR3 bases: TGTGCCAGCAGCAAAGGAACAGGGGAGGGCACAGATACGCAGTATTTT. Translation gives CASSKGTGEGTDTQYF.

The rearrangement links TRBV5-1 to TRBJ1-6; D might be TRBD1 (5 bases). V shed 0 bases and J shed 8 bases, with 12 bases lying between them. Germline-derived CDR1 and CDR2 are SGHRS and YFSETQ. This CDR3 contains 15 residues. CDR3 DNA sequence: TGCGCCAGCAGCTTGGATGGGGGGGAGCATTCACCCCTCCACTTT. Translated: CASSLDGGEHSPLHF.

The V and J genes are TRBV7-2 and TRBJ2-3; maybe TRBD2 (6 bases). The CDR3 contains 14 residues. Trimming left V 0 bases short and J 4 bases short, with 8 bases between. Germline-derived CDR1 and CDR2 are SGHTA and FQGNSA. CDR3 sequence (DNA): TGTGCCAGCAGCTTAGCGGGGGGAGCAGATACGCAGTATTTT. Translation: CASSLAGGADTQYF. Looking up the rest from reference TRBV7-2 and TRBJ2-3 gives the full variable domain: GAGVSQSPSNKVTEKGKDVELRCDPISGHTALYWYRQSLGQGLEFLIYFQGNSAPDKSGLPSDRFSAERTGGSVSTLTIQRTQQEDSAVYLCASSLAGGADTQYFGPGTRLTVL.

The chain is built from TRBV7-8 and TRBJ2-2; TRBD2 matches at 9 bases. V shed 5 bases and J 6 bases; nucleotides not matched to a gene: 13. The CDR3 runs to 17 residues. The germline V gene encodes CDR1 SGHVS and CDR2 FQNEAQ. The CDR3 reads CASSHPRERGVAGELFF. In DNA, the CDR3 is TGTGCCAGCAGCCATCCCAGGGAGCGGGGGGTTGCCGGGGAGCTGTTTTTT.

The rearrangement uses TRBV7-2 and TRBJ2-7, with D possibly being TRBD2 (7 bases). Trimming removed 5 bases at V and 4 bases at J, with 15 bases between. The CDR3 contains 14 residues. The V gene's germline CDR1 is SGHTA and CDR2 FQGNSA. In DNA form, the CDR3 reads TGTGCCAGCAGCAGCGGGACACCCTCATACGAGCAGTACTTC. Translated: CASSSGTPSYEQYF.